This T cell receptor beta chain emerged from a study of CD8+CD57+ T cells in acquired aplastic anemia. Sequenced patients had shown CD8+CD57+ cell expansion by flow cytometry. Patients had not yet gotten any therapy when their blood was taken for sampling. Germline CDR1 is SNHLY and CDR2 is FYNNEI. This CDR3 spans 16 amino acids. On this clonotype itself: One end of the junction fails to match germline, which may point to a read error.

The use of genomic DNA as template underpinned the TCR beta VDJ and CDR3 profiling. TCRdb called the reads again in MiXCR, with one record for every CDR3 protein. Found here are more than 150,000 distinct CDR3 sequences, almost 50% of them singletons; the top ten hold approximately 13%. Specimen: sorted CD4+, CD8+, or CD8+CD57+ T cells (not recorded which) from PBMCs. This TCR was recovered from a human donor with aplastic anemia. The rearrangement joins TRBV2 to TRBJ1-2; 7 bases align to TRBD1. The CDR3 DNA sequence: TGTGCCAACAGTGAAGGCGGGGCCAGGGGGAGCTATGGCTACACCTTC. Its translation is CANSEGGARGSYGYTF.